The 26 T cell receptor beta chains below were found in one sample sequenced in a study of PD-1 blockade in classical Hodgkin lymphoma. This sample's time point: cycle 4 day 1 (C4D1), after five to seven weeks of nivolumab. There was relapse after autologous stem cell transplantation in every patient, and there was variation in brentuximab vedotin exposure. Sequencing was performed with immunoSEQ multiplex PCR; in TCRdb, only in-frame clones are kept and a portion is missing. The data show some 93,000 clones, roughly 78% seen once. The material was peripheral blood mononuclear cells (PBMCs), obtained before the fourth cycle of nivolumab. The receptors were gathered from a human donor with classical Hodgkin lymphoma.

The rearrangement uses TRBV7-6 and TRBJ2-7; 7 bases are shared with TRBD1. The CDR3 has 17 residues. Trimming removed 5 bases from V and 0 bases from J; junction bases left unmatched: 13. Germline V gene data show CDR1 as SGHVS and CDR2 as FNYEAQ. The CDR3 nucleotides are TGTGCCAGCAGCCCCTACCGTAGAGGACAGGTCTCCTACGAGCAGTACTTC. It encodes CASSPYRRGQVSYEQYF.

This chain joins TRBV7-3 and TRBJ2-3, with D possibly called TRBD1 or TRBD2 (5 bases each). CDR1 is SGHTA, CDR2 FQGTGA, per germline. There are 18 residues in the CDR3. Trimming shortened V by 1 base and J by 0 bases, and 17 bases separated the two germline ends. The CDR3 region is CASSLRPILGASTDTQYF. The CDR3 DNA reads TGTGCCAGCAGCTTAAGGCCCATACTAGGGGCTAGCACAGATACGCAGTATTTT.

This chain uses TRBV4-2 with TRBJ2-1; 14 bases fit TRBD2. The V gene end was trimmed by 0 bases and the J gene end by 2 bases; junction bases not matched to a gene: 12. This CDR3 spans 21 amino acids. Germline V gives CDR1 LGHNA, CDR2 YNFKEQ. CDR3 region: CASSQDTTSGRAAVPYNEQFF. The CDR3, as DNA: TGTGCCAGCAGCCAAGATACGACTAGCGGGAGGGCCGCCGTTCCCTACAATGAGCAGTTCTTC.

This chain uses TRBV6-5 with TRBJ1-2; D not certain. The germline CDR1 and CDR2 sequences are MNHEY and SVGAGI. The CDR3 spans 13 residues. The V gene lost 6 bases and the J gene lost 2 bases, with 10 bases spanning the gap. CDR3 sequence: CASSDTRNYGYTF. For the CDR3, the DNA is TGTGCCAGCAGCGATACACGGAACTATGGCTACACCTTC.

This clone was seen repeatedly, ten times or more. CDR3 residues: CAAGEGAGRGYTF. CDR3 DNA sequence: TGTGCCGCAGGAGAAGGGGCAGGGCGTGGCTACACCTTC. This chain connects TRBV19 to TRBJ1-2, with D perhaps TRBD1 (5 bases). Per the germline V gene, CDR1 is LNHDA and CDR2 is SQIVND (reference sequence). This CDR3 has 13 amino acids. Trimming shortened V by 11 bases and J by 7 bases, and 20 bases separated the two germline ends.

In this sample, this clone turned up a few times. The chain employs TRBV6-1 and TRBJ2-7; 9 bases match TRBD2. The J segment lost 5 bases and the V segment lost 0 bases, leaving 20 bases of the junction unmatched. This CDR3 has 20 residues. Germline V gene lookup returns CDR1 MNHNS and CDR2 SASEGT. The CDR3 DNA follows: TGTGCCAGCAGTGAAGCCGTAGTCTCAGGTCCGGGCGGGAGGGTTCACGAGCAGTACTTC. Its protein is CASSEAVVSGPGGRVHEQYF.

The CDR3 here is CASSYGVLSEQYF. The CDR3 nucleotides are TGTGCCAGCAGTTACGGGGTTCTCTCCGAGCAGTACTTC. V usage is TRBV6-6 and J usage is TRBJ2-7; D gene uncertain. Germline lookup yields CDR1 MNHNY and CDR2 SVGAGI (reference sequence). Deletions cut 2 bases from V and 6 bases from J, with 11 bases between. The CDR3 runs to 13 residues.

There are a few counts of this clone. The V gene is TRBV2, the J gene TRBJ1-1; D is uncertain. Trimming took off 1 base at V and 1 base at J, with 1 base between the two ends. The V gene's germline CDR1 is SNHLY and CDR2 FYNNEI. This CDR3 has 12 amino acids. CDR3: CASSEENTEAFF. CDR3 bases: TGTGCCAGCAGTGAAGAGAACACTGAAGCTTTCTTT. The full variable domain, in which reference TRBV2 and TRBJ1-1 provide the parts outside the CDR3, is EPEVTQTPSHQVTQMGQEVILRCVPISNHLYFYWYRQILGQKVEFLVSFYNNEISEKSEIFDDQFSVERPDGSNFTLKIRSTKLEDSAMYFCASSEENTEAFFGQGTRLTVV.

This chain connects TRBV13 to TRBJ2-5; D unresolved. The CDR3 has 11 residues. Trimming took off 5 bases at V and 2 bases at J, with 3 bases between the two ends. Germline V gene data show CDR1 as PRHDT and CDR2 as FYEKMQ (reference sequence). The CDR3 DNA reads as TGTGCCAGCAGCGAGCAAGAGACCCAGTACTTC. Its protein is CASSEQETQYF.

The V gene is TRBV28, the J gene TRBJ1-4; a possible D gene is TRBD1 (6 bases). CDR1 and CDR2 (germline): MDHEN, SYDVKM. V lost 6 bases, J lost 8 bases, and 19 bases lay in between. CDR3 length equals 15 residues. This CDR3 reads CASRGQKTGREKLFF. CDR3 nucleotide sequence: TGTGCCAGCAGAGGACAGAAAACGGGACGGGAAAAACTGTTTTTT.

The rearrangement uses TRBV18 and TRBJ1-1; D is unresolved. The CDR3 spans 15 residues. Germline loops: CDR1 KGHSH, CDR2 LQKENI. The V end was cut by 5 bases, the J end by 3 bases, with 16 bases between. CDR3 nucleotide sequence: TGTGCCAGCTCATTTGCCAGGCCCCCCGACACTGAAGCTTTCTTT. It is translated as CASSFARPPDTEAFF.

The CDR3 sequence is CASRGQGNNYGYTF. CDR3 bases: TGTGCCAGCCGAGGACAGGGAAATAACTATGGCTACACCTTC. This rearrangement joins TRBV28 to TRBJ1-2; the match to TRBD1 covers 8 bases. This CDR3 has 14 amino acids. The junction had 6 bases not matched to a gene; V was cut back by 8 bases and J by 1 base. Germline V gene sequence: CDR1 MDHEN, CDR2 SYDVKM.

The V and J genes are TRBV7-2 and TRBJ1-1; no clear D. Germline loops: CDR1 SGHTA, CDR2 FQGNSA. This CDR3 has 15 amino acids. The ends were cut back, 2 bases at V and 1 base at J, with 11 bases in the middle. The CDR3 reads CASSLSGSGNTEAFF. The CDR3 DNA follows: TGTGCCAGCAGCTTATCGGGTTCTGGGAACACTGAAGCTTTCTTT.

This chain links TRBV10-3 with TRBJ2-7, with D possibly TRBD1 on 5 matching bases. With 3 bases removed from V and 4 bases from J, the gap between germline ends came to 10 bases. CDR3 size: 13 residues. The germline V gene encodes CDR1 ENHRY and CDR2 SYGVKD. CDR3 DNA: TGTGCCATCAGTGATTATACAGGTTACGAGCAGTACTTC. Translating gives CAISDYTGYEQYF.

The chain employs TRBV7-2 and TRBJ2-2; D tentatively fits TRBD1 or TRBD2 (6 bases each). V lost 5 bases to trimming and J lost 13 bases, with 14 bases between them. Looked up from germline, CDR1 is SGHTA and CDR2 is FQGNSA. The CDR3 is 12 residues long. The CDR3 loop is CASSLSGDWLFF. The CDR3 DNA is TGTGCCAGCAGCCTTTCAGGGGACTGGCTGTTTTTT.

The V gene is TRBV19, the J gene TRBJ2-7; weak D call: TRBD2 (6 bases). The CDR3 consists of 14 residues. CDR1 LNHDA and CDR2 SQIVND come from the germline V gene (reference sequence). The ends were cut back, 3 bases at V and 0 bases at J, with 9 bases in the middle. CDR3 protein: CASSMEGSSYEQYF. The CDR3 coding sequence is TGTGCCAGTAGTATGGAGGGGAGCTCCTACGAGCAGTACTTC.

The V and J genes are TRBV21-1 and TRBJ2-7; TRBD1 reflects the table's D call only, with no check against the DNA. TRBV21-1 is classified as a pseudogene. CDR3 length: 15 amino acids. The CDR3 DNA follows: TGTGCCAGCAGCGCCCGGGACAGGGGGACCTACGAGCAGTACTTC. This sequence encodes CASSARDRGTYEQYF.

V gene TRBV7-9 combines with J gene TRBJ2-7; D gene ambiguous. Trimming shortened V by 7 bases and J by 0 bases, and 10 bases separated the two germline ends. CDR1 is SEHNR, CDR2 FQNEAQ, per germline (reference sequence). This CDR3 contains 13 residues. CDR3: CASIPISSYEQYF. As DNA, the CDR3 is TGTGCCAGCATCCCAATTAGCTCCTACGAGCAGTACTTC.

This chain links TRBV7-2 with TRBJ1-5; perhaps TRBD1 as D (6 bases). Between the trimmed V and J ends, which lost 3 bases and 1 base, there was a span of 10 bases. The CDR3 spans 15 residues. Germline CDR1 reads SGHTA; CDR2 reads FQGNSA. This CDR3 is CASSFGGSSNQPQHF. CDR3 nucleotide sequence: TGTGCCAGCAGCTTCGGGGGCTCGAGCAATCAGCCCCAGCATTTT. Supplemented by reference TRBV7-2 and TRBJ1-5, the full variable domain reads GAGVSQSPSNKVTEKGKDVELRCDPISGHTALYWYRQSLGQGLEFLIYFQGNSAPDKSGLPSDRFSAERTGGSVSTLTIQRTQQEDSAVYLCASSFGGSSNQPQHFGDGTRLSIL.

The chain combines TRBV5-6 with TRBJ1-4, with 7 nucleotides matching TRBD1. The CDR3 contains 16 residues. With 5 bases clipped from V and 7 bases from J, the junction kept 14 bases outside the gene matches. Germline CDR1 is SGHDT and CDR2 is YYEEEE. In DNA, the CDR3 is TGTGCCAGCAGTCCCACAGGGGACGGTTTTAGTGAAAAACTGTTTTTT. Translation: CASSPTGDGFSEKLFF.

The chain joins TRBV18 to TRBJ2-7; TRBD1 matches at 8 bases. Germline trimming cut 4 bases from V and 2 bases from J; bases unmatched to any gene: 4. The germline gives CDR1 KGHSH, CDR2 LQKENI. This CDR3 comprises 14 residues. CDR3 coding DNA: TGTGCCAGCTCACTAGGGACAGGTCCCTACGAGCAGTACTTC. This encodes CASSLGTGPYEQYF.

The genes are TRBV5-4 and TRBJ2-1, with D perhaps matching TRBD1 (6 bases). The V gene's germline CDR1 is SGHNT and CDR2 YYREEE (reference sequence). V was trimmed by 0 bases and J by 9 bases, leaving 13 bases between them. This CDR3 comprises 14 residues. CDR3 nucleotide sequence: TGTGCCAGCAGCTTGGCCTCAGGGGCGATTGAGCAGTTCTTC. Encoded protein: CASSLASGAIEQFF.

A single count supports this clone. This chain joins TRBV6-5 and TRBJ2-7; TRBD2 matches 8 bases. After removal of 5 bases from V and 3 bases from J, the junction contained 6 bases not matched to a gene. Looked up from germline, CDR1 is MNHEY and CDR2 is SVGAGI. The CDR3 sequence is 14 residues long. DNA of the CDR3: TGTGCCAGCAGTATTAGCGGGGAGATCTACGAGCAGTACTTC. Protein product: CASSISGEIYEQYF.

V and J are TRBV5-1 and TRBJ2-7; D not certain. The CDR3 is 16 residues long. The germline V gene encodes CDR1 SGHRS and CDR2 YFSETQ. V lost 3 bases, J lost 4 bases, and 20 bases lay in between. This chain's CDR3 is CASSSTSGPIPYEQYF. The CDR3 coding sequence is TGCGCCAGCAGCTCGACCTCCGGGCCAATTCCTTACGAGCAGTACTTC.

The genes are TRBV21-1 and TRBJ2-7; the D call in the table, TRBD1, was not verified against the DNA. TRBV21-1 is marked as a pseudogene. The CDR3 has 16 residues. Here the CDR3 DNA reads TGTGCCAGCAGCAAGTGGGGCCACAGGGTAACCTACGAGCAGTACTTC. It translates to CASSKWGHRVTYEQYF.

For the CDR3, the DNA is TGTGCCAGCAGTGGCTTCACCATTGGGCAGGGTCAGCCCCAGCATTTT. Encoded protein: CASSGFTIGQGQPQHF. V is TRBV2 and J is TRBJ1-5; a weak D match, TRBD1 (5 bases). The CDR3 runs 16 residues. The V gene lost 4 bases and the J gene lost 6 bases, with 19 bases spanning the gap. The germline V gene encodes CDR1 SNHLY and CDR2 FYNNEI. The variable domain in full, completed from reference TRBV2 and TRBJ1-5, reads EPEVTQTPSHQVTQMGQEVILRCVPISNHLYFYWYRQILGQKVEFLVSFYNNEISEKSEIFDDQFSVERPDGSNFTLKIRSTKLEDSAMYFCASSGFTIGQGQPQHFGDGTRLSIL.